The text below deals with one T cell receptor beta chain. Its antigen remains unknown. The data derive from a study of blood T cells in healthy people across ages. Whole-study context: Per two T cells, template switching captured roughly one barcoded beta molecule.

Whole-study results and caveats: Higher naive T cell percentage went strongly together with higher TCR beta diversity. In the absence of known donor CMV status, changes in expanded clonotypes were possibly confounded. Roughly linear declines in TCR beta diversity per million T cells occurred with age.

Using a J-beta primer mix together with a sample-barcoded 5' primer, a second PCR was run for roughly 6 to 12 cycles. TCRdb independently ran MiXCR on the 5' RACE reads; one entry per CDR3 protein. The table records roughly 800,000 distinct CDR3 sequences, more than 25% of them present only once. The CDR3 covers 17 residues. V was shortened by 6 bases and J by 2 bases, with 23 bases between the two germline ends. Per the germline V gene, CDR1 is ENHRY and CDR2 is SYGVKD. This sample was also put to use in a study of T cells of mothers and their children.

The sample taken for sequencing was blood. The chain carries TRBV10-3 and TRBJ2-7, with D perhaps TRBD2 (7 bases). The clonotype comes from a boy aged 10-17 years in good health. As DNA, the CDR3 is TGTGCCATCAGCCCTGGGGGGTTGGGGGGGGCTCCCTACGAGCAGTACTTC. Its translation: CAISPGGLGGAPYEQYF.